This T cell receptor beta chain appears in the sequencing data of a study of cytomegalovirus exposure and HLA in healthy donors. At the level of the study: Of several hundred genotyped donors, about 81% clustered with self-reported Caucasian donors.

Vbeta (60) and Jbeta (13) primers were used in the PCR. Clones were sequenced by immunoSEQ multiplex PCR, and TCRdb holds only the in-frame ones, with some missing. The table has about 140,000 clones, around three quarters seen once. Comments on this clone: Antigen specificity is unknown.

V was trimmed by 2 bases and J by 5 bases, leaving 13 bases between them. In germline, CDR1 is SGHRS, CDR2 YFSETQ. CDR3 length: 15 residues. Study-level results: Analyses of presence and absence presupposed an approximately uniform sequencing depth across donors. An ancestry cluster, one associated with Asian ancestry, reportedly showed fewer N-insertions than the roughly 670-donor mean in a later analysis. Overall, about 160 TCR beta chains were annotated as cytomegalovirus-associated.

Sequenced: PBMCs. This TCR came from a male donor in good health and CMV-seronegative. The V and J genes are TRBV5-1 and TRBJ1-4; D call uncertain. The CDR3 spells CASSFRGPTNEKLFF. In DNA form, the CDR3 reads TGCGCCAGCAGCTTTAGAGGCCCGACGAATGAAAAACTGTTTTTT.